Listed here are 25 T cell receptor beta chains from one sample, sequenced in a study of Ad26.COV2.S vaccination and SARS-CoV-2 variants. Treatment in this sample: about 20 received Ad26.COV2.S at low or high dose, single or two shots; five or six received placebo; per-sample allocation not given. Collection of the samples took place on day 63 after the first injection of vaccine or placebo. TCRdb keeps only in-frame clones here, not all; method: immunoSEQ multiplex PCR. This sample has about 440,000 clones, with 87% found just once. The sequencing here drew on peripheral blood, taken in a trial of Ad26.COV2.S vaccine versus placebo. All receptors come from a person aged 18 to 65 who received the Ad26.COV2.S COVID-19 vaccine or a placebo.

Worth noting for this clone: This sample also contains other DNA sequences that code for the same CDR3. The rearrangement links TRBV19 to TRBJ2-3; D is unresolved. V was pared by 4 bases and J by 3 bases, with 5 bases between. This CDR3 contains 12 residues. Germline CDR1 LNHDA, CDR2 SQIVND (reference sequence). CDR3 residues: CASSTLTDTQYF. CDR3 bases: TGTGCCAGTAGTACTTTGACAGATACGCAGTATTTT.

This sequence joins TRBV6-2 or TRBV6-3 and TRBJ1-2, with 8 positions matching TRBD1. V dropped 3 bases and J dropped 3; count of bases not matched to a gene: 9. CDR1 and CDR2 from the germline V gene are MNHEY and SVGEGT. The CDR3 is 16 amino acids. The chain's CDR3 is CASSYPGTGGDYGYTF. CDR3 bases: TGTGCCAGCAGTTATCCCGGGACAGGAGGGGACTATGGCTACACCTTC.

The rearrangement uses TRBV28 and TRBJ1-2; the D gene is possibly TRBD1 (6 bases). The CDR3 sequence is 11 residues long. V lost 10 bases, J lost 4 bases, and 10 bases lay in between. The germline CDR1 and CDR2 sequences are MDHEN and SYDVKM. Here the CDR3 reads CATKTGYGYTF. The CDR3 DNA is TGTGCCACCAAGACAGGCTATGGCTACACCTTC.

The rearrangement links TRBV29-1 to TRBJ1-1; D remains ambiguous. This CDR3 contains 13 residues. Germline assignment: CDR1 SQVTM and CDR2 ANQGSEA. V gave up 4 bases and J gave up 0 bases, with 9 bases separating them. CDR3 protein: CSVGGYLNTEAFF. As DNA, the CDR3 is TGCAGCGTTGGAGGGTACCTGAACACTGAAGCTTTCTTT. Using reference TRBV29-1 and TRBJ1-1 for the parts outside the CDR3, the full variable domain is SAVISQKPSRDICQRGTSLTIQCQVDSQVTMMFWYRQQPGQSLTLIATANQGSEATYESGFVIDKFPISRPNLTFSTLTVSNMSPEDSSIYLCSVGGYLNTEAFFGQGTRLTVV.

This clone occurred a few times. This chain uses TRBV19 with TRBJ2-7; D remains ambiguous. CDR1 and CDR2 (germline): LNHDA, SQIVND (reference sequence). V was pared by 6 bases and J by 0 bases, with 12 bases between. The CDR3 contains 14 residues. The CDR3 nucleotides are TGTGCCAGTAGCCAAGGGCACCACTCCTACGAGCAGTACTTC. Protein product: CASSQGHHSYEQYF.

CDR3 DNA sequence: TGCGCCAGCAGCTTTTTTGGAGTGGCGGGAGATTCCTCCTACGAGCAGTACTTC. Translating it yields CASSFFGVAGDSSYEQYF. The rearrangement links TRBV5-1 to TRBJ2-7; 7 bases line up with TRBD2. CDR3 length: 18 amino acids. V lost 2 bases to trimming and J lost 0 bases; unmatched junction nucleotides: 14. Germline CDR1 reads SGHRS; CDR2 reads YFSETQ.

The chain couples TRBV28 to TRBJ1-6; the D is unclear. CDR1 and CDR2 from the germline V gene are MDHEN and SYDVKM. The CDR3 extends over 13 amino acids. V was cut by 10 bases and J by 6 bases, with 13 bases left in between. In DNA, the CDR3 is TGTGCCACCCAACTCCCGCCTAATTCACCCCTCCACTTT. This codes for CATQLPPNSPLHF.

The CDR3 spells CATSRDDPGTPPWTDTQYF. In nucleotides, the CDR3 is TGTGCCACCAGCAGAGATGATCCCGGGACACCCCCTTGGACAGATACGCAGTATTTT. This chain joins TRBV15 and TRBJ2-3; possibly TRBD1 for D (6 bases). The germline CDR1 and CDR2 sequences are LNHNV and YYDKDF (reference sequence). The length of the CDR3 is 19 residues. Trimming removed 0 bases from V and 3 bases from J, with 22 bases in between.

The V call is TRBV4-2, the J call TRBJ1-4; unclear D gene. The germline gives CDR1 LGHNA, CDR2 YNFKEQ. V lost 5 bases and J lost 8, with 15 bases in between. The CDR3 spans 14 residues. Written as DNA, the CDR3 is TGTGCCAGCAGCTATACCCAGAGGGAAGAAAAACTGTTTTTT. This sequence encodes CASSYTQREEKLFF.

This clone was observed a single time. This sequence joins TRBV29-1 and TRBJ2-1, with 15 nucleotides matching TRBD2. Trimming at V came to 3 bases and at J to 10 bases, leaving 7 bases not matched to a gene. From germline, CDR1 is SQVTM and CDR2 ANQGSEA. The CDR3 contains 15 residues. This chain's CDR3 is CSVDGTSGRLREQFF. The CDR3 coding sequence is TGCAGCGTTGACGGGACTAGCGGGAGGTTAAGGGAGCAGTTCTTC.

The rearrangement links TRBV3-1 (or the pseudogene TRBV3-2) to TRBJ2-7; no clear D. The germline V gene encodes CDR1 LGHDT and CDR2 YNNKEL (reference sequence). V dropped 1 base and J dropped 4 bases, with 11 bases sitting between them. The CDR3 spans 14 residues. This CDR3 reads CASSQGVGNYEQYF. CDR3 bases: TGTGCCAGCAGCCAAGGGGTGGGGAATTACGAGCAGTACTTC.

The gene calls are TRBV6-5 and TRBJ2-5, with D possibly being TRBD2 (6 bases). Germline values: CDR1 MNHEY, CDR2 SVGAGI. V lost 6 bases and J 0 bases, leaving 14 bases between the germline ends. The CDR3 runs to 15 residues. The CDR3, as DNA: TGTGCCAGCAGGGCGGACTATAGTCACCAAGAGACCCAGTACTTC. Protein: CASRADYSHQETQYF.

J is TRBJ2-3 and V is TRBV2; 8 positions agree with TRBD2. The germline V gene encodes CDR1 SNHLY and CDR2 FYNNEI. The CDR3 runs 17 residues. The junction had 7 bases not matched to a gene; V was cut back by 0 bases and J by 2 bases. The DNA for the CDR3 is TGTGCCAGCAGTGAAGCTGGGGTAGCGGGATCCACAGATACGCAGTATTTT. Protein: CASSEAGVAGSTDTQYF.

The J gene is TRBJ1-1, the V gene TRBV12-3 or TRBV12-4, with D possibly matching TRBD1 (6 bases). CDR3 length: 13 residues. V lost 5 bases and J 3 bases, leaving 10 bases between the germline ends. CDR3 nucleotide sequence: TGTGCCAGCAGTCAAGGACAGTACACTGAAGCTTTCTTT. This gives the protein CASSQGQYTEAFF.

V gene TRBV4-2 combines with J gene TRBJ1-4, with TRBD1 identical over 7 bases. Trimming took 0 bases from V and 4 from J; bases not matched to a gene: 5. Per germline, CDR1 LGHNA and CDR2 YNFKEQ. CDR3 length equals 16 residues. The CDR3 is CASSQDRTGLNEKLFF. CDR3 coding DNA: TGTGCCAGCAGCCAAGATAGGACAGGCCTTAATGAAAAACTGTTTTTT.

This rearrangement joins TRBV24-1 to TRBJ2-2; 7 bases are shared with TRBD2. V was clipped by 7 bases and J by 5 bases; unmatched bases: 9. CDR3 length: 15 amino acids. Germline assignment: CDR1 KGHDR and CDR2 SFDVKD. The CDR3 loop reads CATSPGREGTGELFF. The CDR3 DNA reads TGTGCCACCAGCCCTGGGAGGGAGGGGACCGGGGAGCTGTTTTTT.

The genes are TRBV19 and TRBJ2-3, with D uncertain. CDR1 LNHDA and CDR2 SQIVND come from the germline V gene (reference sequence). The CDR3 runs 13 residues. The V gene lost 7 bases and the J gene lost 3 bases, with 11 bases spanning the gap. The CDR3 DNA follows: TGTGCCAGTAAGCCCCCCCCGACAGATACGCAGTATTTT. Translated: CASKPPPTDTQYF.

V and J are TRBV24-1 and TRBJ2-2, with 12 bases aligning to TRBD1. CDR3 length: 17 residues. Germline-derived CDR1 and CDR2 are KGHDR and SFDVKD. V lost 2 bases and J lost 8; bases outside the gene matches: 8. CDR3 coding DNA: TGTGCCACCAGTGATTCAACCGGGACAGGGGGCGCGGGGGAGCTGTTTTTT. Its translation is CATSDSTGTGGAGELFF.

CDR3 DNA: TGTGCCAGCAGTGAAAAATCAGGCAGACTAGCGGGTAGAAGCTCCTACGAGCAGTACTTC. It specifies CASSEKSGRLAGRSSYEQYF. The V and J genes are TRBV6-1 and TRBJ2-7; 10 bases agree with TRBD2. The CDR3 loop spans 20 amino acids. Germline V gene sequence: CDR1 MNHNS, CDR2 SASEGT. V shed 2 bases and J 0 bases; nucleotides not matched to a gene: 16.

The V call is TRBV5-5, the J call TRBJ1-2; tentatively, D is TRBD1 (5 bases). The CDR3 is 14 amino acids. Per the germline V gene, CDR1 is SGHKS and CDR2 is YYEKEE (reference sequence). V dropped 3 bases and J dropped 4 bases, with 13 bases sitting between them. The CDR3 loop reads CASSSGQGGYGYTF. The CDR3 DNA follows: TGTGCCAGCAGCTCAGGTCAGGGCGGCTATGGCTACACCTTC.

CDR3: CASSYLRGTNEKLFF. The CDR3 DNA follows: TGCGCCAGCAGCTACCTCCGGGGGACTAATGAAAAACTGTTTTTT. V is TRBV4-1 and J is TRBJ1-4, with D possibly TRBD1 on 5 matching bases. Germline V gene sequence: CDR1 MGHRA, CDR2 YSYEKL. The ends were cut back, 5 bases at V and 2 bases at J, with 12 bases in the middle. CDR3 length: 15 amino acids.

J is TRBJ2-1 and V is TRBV6-2 or TRBV6-3; 7 bases line up with TRBD2. The CDR3 covers 13 residues. J lost 9 bases, V lost 6 bases, and 8 bases had no gene match. The germline V gene has CDR1 MNHEY and CDR2 SVGEGT. The CDR3 DNA is TGTGCCAGCAGCCCCGTCGGGGAGGGTGAGCAGTTCTTC. This gives the protein CASSPVGEGEQFF.

This chain links TRBV3-1 (or the pseudogene TRBV3-2) with TRBJ2-1; D unclear. V was pared by 0 bases and J by 6 bases, with 3 bases between. Looked up from germline, CDR1 is LGHDT and CDR2 is YNNKEL (reference sequence). The CDR3 runs 12 residues. The CDR3 protein is CASSQEGNEQFF. CDR3 in DNA: TGTGCCAGCAGCCAAGAGGGCAATGAGCAGTTCTTC.

V usage is TRBV9 and J usage is TRBJ1-1; 8 nucleotides agree with TRBD1. Trimming removed 4 bases from V and 8 bases from J; junction bases left unmatched: 4. CDR3 length: 12 amino acids. Germline values: CDR1 SGDLS, CDR2 YYNGEE. The CDR3 sequence: CASSPRDREAFF. For the CDR3, the DNA is TGTGCCAGCAGCCCGAGGGACAGGGAAGCTTTCTTT.

This chain uses TRBV7-9 with TRBJ2-7; no definite D call. The germline V and J ends were trimmed by 2 bases and 3 bases, with 5 bases remaining between them. The germline CDR1 and CDR2 sequences are SEHNR and FQNEAQ (reference sequence). The CDR3 runs 12 residues. CDR3 sequence reads: CASSLYVYEQYF. The CDR3 coding sequence is TGTGCCAGCAGCTTATATGTCTACGAGCAGTACTTC.